What follows are 7 T cell receptor beta chains derived from one specimen sequenced in a study of shared clonotypes between healthy human individuals. Sequencing was performed with immunoSEQ multiplex PCR; in TCRdb, only in-frame clones are kept and a portion is missing. The table lists just over 2,000,000 clones, roughly 94% of them singletons, with around 1.1% in the top ten. Cells designated naive CD8 were CD45RO-negative and were positively selected for CCR7, with terminally differentiated effector memory CD45RA+ cells excluded. The sample taken for sequencing was naive CD8+ T cells sorted from blood. The receptors derive from a young man in good health.

Remarks on this clone: Other DNA sequences in the same sample also yield this CDR3. This rearrangement joins TRBV27 to TRBJ1-2; TRBD1 might be the D (5 bases). The CDR3 loop spans 13 amino acids. Trimming pared 3 bases from V and 4 bases from J, leaving 9 bases between. From germline, CDR1 is MNHEY and CDR2 SMNVEV (reference sequence). In DNA form, the CDR3 reads TGTGCCAGCAGTTTGGGGGGAGGCTATGGCTACACCTTC. Protein: CASSLGGGYGYTF.

The chain is built from TRBV7-9 and TRBJ1-6, with TRBD1 matching 9 bases. The germline V gene has CDR1 SEHNR and CDR2 FQNEAQ (reference sequence). The junction had 2 bases not matched to a gene; V was cut back by 6 bases and J by 2 bases. The CDR3 is made up of 15 amino acids. In nucleotides, the CDR3 is TGTGCCAGCAGACAGGGGGCAACCTATAATTCACCCCTCCACTTT. Its translation is CASRQGATYNSPLHF.

This chain connects TRBV9 to TRBJ1-1; 10 nucleotides match TRBD1. This CDR3 comprises 15 residues. V trimming: 3 bases; J trimming: 4 bases; junction bases outside the gene matches: 6. Germline lookup yields CDR1 SGDLS and CDR2 YYNGEE. This CDR3 reads CASSAPGTGATEAFF. The CDR3 DNA sequence: TGTGCCAGCAGCGCCCCCGGGACAGGGGCCACTGAAGCTTTCTTT.

The chain carries TRBV29-1 and TRBJ2-1, with D possibly being TRBD2 (6 bases). There are 13 residues in the CDR3. V was shortened by 7 bases and J by 8 bases, with 18 bases between the two germline ends. Germline CDR1 reads SQVTM; CDR2 reads ANQGSEA. CDR3 region: CSAFAGLEDEQFF. For the CDR3, the DNA is TGCAGCGCCTTTGCGGGGCTTGAGGATGAGCAGTTCTTC.

The chain is built from TRBV7-9 and TRBJ2-2, with D uncertain. CDR3 length: 15 amino acids. Looked up from germline, CDR1 is SEHNR and CDR2 is FQNEAQ (reference sequence). V lost 4 bases, J lost 0 bases, and 9 bases lay in between. CDR3 sequence (DNA): TGTGCCAGCAGCTCCAGACATCCGAACACCGGGGAGCTGTTTTTT. Translating gives CASSSRHPNTGELFF.

This chain joins TRBV6-5 and TRBJ1-2; D not resolved. This CDR3 spans 13 amino acids. V was trimmed by 7 bases and J by 1 base, leaving 10 bases between them. Germline values: CDR1 MNHEY, CDR2 SVGAGI. This chain's CDR3 is CASTPKHNYGYTF. CDR3 coding DNA: TGTGCCAGCACCCCCAAACATAACTATGGCTACACCTTC.

To note about this clone: Distinct nucleotide sequences in the sample also encode this CDR3. The rearrangement links TRBV4-1 to TRBJ2-7, with TRBD2 matching over 8 bases. This CDR3 spans 16 amino acids. The V and J ends lost 0 bases and 0 bases, in that order; junction bases with no gene match: 4. Germline CDR1 and CDR2: MGHRA and YSYEKL. CDR3 loop: CASSQDPGGSSYEQYF. The CDR3 DNA reads as TGCGCCAGCAGCCAAGATCCGGGAGGGAGCTCCTACGAGCAGTACTTC.